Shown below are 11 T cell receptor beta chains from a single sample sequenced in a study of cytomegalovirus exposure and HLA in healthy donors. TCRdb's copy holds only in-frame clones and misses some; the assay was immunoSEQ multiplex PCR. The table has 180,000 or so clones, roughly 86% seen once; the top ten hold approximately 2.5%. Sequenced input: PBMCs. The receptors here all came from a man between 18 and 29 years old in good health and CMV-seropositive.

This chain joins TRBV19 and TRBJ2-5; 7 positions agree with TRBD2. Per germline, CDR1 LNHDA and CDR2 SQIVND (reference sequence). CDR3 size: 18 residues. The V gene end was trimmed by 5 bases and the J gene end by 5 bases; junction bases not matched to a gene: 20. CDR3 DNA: TGTGCCAGTAGTCCGTGTACTCTTAGGGTTGTGGGAGGGGAGACCCAGTACTTC. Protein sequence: CASSPCTLRVVGGETQYF.

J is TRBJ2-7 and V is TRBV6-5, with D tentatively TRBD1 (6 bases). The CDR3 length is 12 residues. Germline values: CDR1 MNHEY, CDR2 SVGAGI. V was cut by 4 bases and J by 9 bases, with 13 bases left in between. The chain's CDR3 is CASSSRGSPQYF. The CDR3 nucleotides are TGTGCCAGCAGTTCCAGGGGTAGTCCGCAGTACTTC.

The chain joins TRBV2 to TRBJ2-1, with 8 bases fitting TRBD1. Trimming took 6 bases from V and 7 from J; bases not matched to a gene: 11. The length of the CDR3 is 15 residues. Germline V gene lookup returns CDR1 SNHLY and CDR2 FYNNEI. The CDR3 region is CASSRGLGGVNEQFF. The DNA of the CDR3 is TGTGCCAGCAGCAGGGGGCTTGGAGGAGTGAATGAGCAGTTCTTC.

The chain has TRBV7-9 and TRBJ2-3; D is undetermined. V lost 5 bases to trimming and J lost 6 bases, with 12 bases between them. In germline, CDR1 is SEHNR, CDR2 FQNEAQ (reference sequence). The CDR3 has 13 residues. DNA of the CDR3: TGTGCCAGCAGCCCGAGGTCCCGGGATACGCAGTATTTT. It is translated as CASSPRSRDTQYF. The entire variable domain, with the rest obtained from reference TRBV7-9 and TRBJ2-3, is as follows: DTGVSQNPRHKITKRGQNVTFRCDPISEHNRLYWYRQTLGQGPEFLTYFQNEAQLEKSRLLSDRFSAERPKGSFSTLEIQRTEQGDSAMYLCASSPRSRDTQYFGPGTRLTVL.

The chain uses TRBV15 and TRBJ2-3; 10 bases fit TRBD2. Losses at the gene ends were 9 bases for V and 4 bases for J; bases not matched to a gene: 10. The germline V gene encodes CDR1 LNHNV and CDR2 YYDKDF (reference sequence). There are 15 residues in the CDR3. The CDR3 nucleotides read TGTGCCACTCAGGAACAGCGGGGGGGATCAGATACGCAGTATTTT. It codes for CATQEQRGGSDTQYF.

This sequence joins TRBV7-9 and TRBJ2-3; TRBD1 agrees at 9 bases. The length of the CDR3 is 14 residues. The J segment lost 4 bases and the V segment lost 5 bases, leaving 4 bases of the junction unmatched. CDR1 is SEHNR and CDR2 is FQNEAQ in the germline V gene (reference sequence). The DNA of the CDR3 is TGTGCCAGCAGCACGGACAGGGGTCCAGATACGCAGTATTTT. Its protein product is CASSTDRGPDTQYF.

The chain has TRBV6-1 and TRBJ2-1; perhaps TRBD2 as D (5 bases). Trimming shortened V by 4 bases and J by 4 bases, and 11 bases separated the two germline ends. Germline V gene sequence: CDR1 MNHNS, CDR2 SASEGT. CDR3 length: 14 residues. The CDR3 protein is CASSGTAEYNEQFF. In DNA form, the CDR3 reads TGTGCCAGCAGTGGGACTGCCGAATACAATGAGCAGTTCTTC.

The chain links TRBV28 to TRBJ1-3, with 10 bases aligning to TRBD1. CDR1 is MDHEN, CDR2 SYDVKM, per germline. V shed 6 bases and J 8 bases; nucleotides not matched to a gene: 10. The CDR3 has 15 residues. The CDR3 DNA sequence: TGTGCCAGCAGAGCCGGGACAGGGGAGGTGCACACCATATATTTT. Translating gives CASRAGTGEVHTIYF.

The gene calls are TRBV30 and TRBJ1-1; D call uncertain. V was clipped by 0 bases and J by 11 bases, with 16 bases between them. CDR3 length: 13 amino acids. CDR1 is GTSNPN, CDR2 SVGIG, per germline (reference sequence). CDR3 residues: CAWSVLVEGRAFF. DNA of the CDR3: TGTGCCTGGAGTGTATTGGTAGAGGGAAGGGCTTTCTTT.

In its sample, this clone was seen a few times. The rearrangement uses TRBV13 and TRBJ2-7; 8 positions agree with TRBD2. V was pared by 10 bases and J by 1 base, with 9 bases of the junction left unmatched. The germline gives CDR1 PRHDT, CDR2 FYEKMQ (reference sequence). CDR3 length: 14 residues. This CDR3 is CATTSGRGSYEQYF. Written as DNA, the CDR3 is TGTGCCACTACAAGCGGGAGAGGGTCCTACGAGCAGTACTTC. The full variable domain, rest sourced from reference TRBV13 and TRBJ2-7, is AAGVIQSPRHLIKEKRETATLKCYPIPRHDTVYWYQQGPGQDPQFLISFYEKMQSDKGSIPDRFSAQQFSDYHSELNMSSLELGDSALYFCATTSGRGSYEQYFGPGTRLTVT.

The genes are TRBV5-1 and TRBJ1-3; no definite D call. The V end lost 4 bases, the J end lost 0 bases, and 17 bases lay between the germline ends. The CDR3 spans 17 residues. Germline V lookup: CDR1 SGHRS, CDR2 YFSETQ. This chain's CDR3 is CASSPGAGRSSGNTIYF. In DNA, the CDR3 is TGCGCCAGCAGCCCGGGAGCGGGCCGCAGCTCTGGAAACACCATATATTTT.